This passage covers 21 T cell receptor beta chains from one sample sequenced in a study of T cells expressing NK-cell markers. Each CDR3 protein gets one entry in TCRdb, which reprocessed the 5' RACE reads and gives no DNA. This sample contains 350,000 to 450,000 distinct CDR3 sequences. The specimen sequenced was blood T cells: a sorted CD56 or NKG2C T cell subset, CD4+ or CD8+ T cells, or bulk PBMC T cells (not recorded which). The receptors were gathered from a man aged 18-69 years in good health.

CDR3 sequence reads: CASSWTGDLNTEAFF. The chain employs TRBV25-1 and TRBJ1-1; TCRdb's D gene call, TRBD1, goes unchecked for lack of DNA. Germline CDR1 reads MGHDK; CDR2 reads SYGVNS. The CDR3 contains 15 residues.

This chain uses TRBV20-1 with TRBJ2-7; there is no DNA to check the TCRdb D call of TRBD2. Germline CDR1 and CDR2: DFQATT and SNEGSKA (reference sequence). The CDR3 length is 17 residues. The CDR3 sequence: CSARGLSGGKTLYEQYF.

The chain carries TRBV11-2 and TRBJ1-5. The CDR3 runs 15 residues. CDR1 and CDR2 (germline): SGHAT, FQNNGV. The CDR3 sequence is CASSLGSLANQPQHF.

The chain recombines TRBV20-1 with TRBJ1-2; TCRdb picks TRBD1, but there is no DNA to check that call. Germline V gene sequence: CDR1 DFQATT, CDR2 SNEGSKA (reference sequence). The CDR3 loop spans 14 amino acids. Here the CDR3 reads CSARVPPVLWLHTF.

The CDR3 region is CATSREVSLTDTQYF. The chain uses TRBV15 and TRBJ2-3; with no DNA, the TCRdb D assignment of TRBD2 cannot be verified. The CDR3 extends over 15 amino acids. Germline assignment: CDR1 LNHNV and CDR2 YYDKDF (reference sequence).

The V gene is TRBV28, the J gene TRBJ1-1. Germline V lookup: CDR1 MDHEN, CDR2 SYDVKM. This CDR3 is built from 13 residues. The CDR3 spells CATTITDHTEAFF.

The rearrangement joins TRBV28 to TRBJ2-2. CDR1 is MDHEN, CDR2 SYDVKM, per germline. This CDR3 has 13 amino acids. CDR3 residues: CATQVGVTGELFF.

The chain has TRBV12-3 or TRBV12-4 and TRBJ1-2; TCRdb proposes TRBD1, but this gene call is untestable without DNA. The CDR3 sequence is 15 residues long. CDR3 loop: CASSLATGGVYGYTF.

V usage is TRBV28 and J usage is TRBJ1-2; without DNA, the TCRdb call of TRBD1 cannot be checked. Germline lookup yields CDR1 MDHEN and CDR2 SYDVKM. CDR3 length equals 17 residues. The CDR3 is CASSLGTGPRWDYGYTF.

This chain links TRBV6-1 with TRBJ2-1; TCRdb lists TRBD1, though no DNA is available to test this call. The germline CDR1 and CDR2 sequences are MNHNS and SASEGT. The CDR3 is made up of 15 amino acids. The chain's CDR3 is CASSTLGVATNEQFF.

The chain has TRBV28 and TRBJ2-7. CDR1 is MDHEN, CDR2 SYDVKM, per germline. The length of the CDR3 is 12 residues. This chain's CDR3 is CATTKETYEQYF.

The chain uses TRBV7-9 and TRBJ2-3. CDR1 is SEHNR and CDR2 is FQNEAQ in the germline V gene (reference sequence). The CDR3 has 13 amino acids. CDR3 sequence: CASSLTPPNTQYF.

The chain links TRBV14 to TRBJ2-7. The CDR3 has 13 residues. From germline, CDR1 is SGHDN and CDR2 FVKESK. Here the CDR3 reads CASSRTYGFEQYF.

The chain links TRBV4-2 to TRBJ2-1. This CDR3 has 14 amino acids. Per the germline V gene, CDR1 is LGHNA and CDR2 is YNFKEQ. Here the CDR3 reads CASSQGASSNEQFF.

The V call is TRBV28, the J call TRBJ2-3. This CDR3 comprises 15 residues. In germline, CDR1 is MDHEN, CDR2 SYDVKM. The CDR3 here is CASSVRTGSTDTQYF.

This chain's CDR3 is CAMGGGTGGIVPSYEQYF. V usage is TRBV10-3 and J usage is TRBJ2-7; TCRdb selects TRBD1, and the lack of DNA leaves this call unchecked. The CDR3 runs 18 residues. Germline assignment: CDR1 ENHRY and CDR2 SYGVKD.

The CDR3 loop reads CASSRSIAGGPDTQYF. The gene calls are TRBV6-1 and TRBJ2-3; the TCRdb call, TRBD2, lacks DNA for checking. This CDR3 region has 16 residues. Germline V gene sequence: CDR1 MNHNS, CDR2 SASEGT.

The rearrangement joins TRBV6-2 or TRBV6-3 to TRBJ1-6; TCRdb proposes TRBD1, but this gene call is untestable without DNA. In germline, CDR1 is MNHEY, CDR2 SVGEGT. The CDR3 has 16 amino acids. CDR3 residues: CASTTGQGENNSPLHF.

V usage is TRBV19 and J usage is TRBJ1-1. This CDR3 comprises 14 residues. Per the germline V gene, CDR1 is LNHDA and CDR2 is SQIVND (reference sequence). The CDR3: CASSIPGRNTEAFF.

The genes are TRBV5-5 and TRBJ2-1; without DNA, the TCRdb call of TRBD1 cannot be checked. Germline assignment: CDR1 SGHKS and CDR2 YYEKEE (reference sequence). There are 15 residues in the CDR3. Here the CDR3 reads CASSLVGTSPGEQFF.

The V and J genes are TRBV20-1 and TRBJ2-3; without DNA, the TCRdb call of TRBD2 cannot be checked. This CDR3 has 15 amino acids. Germline CDR1 is DFQATT and CDR2 is SNEGSKA (reference sequence). CDR3: CSYSGGAYGTDTQYF.